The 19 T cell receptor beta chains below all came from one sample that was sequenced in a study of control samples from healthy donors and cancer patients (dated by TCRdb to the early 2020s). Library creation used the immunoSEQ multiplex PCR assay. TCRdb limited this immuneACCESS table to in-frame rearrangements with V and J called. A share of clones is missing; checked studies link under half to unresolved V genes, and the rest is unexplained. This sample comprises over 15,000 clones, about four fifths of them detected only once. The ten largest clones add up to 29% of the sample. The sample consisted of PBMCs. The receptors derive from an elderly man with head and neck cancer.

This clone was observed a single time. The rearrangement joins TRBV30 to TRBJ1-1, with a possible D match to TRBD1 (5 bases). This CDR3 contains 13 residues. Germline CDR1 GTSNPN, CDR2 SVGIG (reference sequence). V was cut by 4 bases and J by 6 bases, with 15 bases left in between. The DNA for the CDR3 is TGTGCCTGGACCTTCGGTGGGACCCCTGAAGCTTTCTTT. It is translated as CAWTFGGTPEAFF.

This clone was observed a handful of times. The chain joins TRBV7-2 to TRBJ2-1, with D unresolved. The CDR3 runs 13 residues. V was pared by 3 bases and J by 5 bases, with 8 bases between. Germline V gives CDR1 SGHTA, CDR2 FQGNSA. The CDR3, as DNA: TGTGCCAGCAGCTTTACCCGGGACAATGAGCAGTTCTTC. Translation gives CASSFTRDNEQFF. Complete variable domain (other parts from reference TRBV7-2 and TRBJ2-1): GAGVSQSPSNKVTEKGKDVELRCDPISGHTALYWYRQSLGQGLEFLIYFQGNSAPDKSGLPSDRFSAERTGGSVSTLTIQRTQQEDSAVYLCASSFTRDNEQFFGPGTRLTVL.

CDR3 nucleotide sequence: TGCGCCAGCAGCCAAATAGGACAGGGGGCGCGGGAGCAGTACTTC. Translated: CASSQIGQGAREQYF. This rearrangement joins TRBV4-3 to TRBJ2-7; 11 bases agree with TRBD1. The CDR3 extends over 15 amino acids. The germline V gene has CDR1 LGHNA and CDR2 YSLEER. Trimming cost V 2 bases and J 7 bases; bases outside gene matches: 7.

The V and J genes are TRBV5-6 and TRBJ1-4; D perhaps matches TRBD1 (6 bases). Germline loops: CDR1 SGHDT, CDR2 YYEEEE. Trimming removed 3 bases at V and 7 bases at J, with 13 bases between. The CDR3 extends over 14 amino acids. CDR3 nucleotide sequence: TGTGCCAGCAGCTCCCCAGGGGAGGGTGAAAAACTGTTTTTT. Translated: CASSSPGEGEKLFF.

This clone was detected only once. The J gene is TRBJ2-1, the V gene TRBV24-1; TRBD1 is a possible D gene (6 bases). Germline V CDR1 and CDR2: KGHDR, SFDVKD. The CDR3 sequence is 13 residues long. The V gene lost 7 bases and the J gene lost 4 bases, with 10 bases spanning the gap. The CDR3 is CATRDSHYNEQFF. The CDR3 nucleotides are TGTGCCACCAGGGACAGTCATTACAATGAGCAGTTCTTC.

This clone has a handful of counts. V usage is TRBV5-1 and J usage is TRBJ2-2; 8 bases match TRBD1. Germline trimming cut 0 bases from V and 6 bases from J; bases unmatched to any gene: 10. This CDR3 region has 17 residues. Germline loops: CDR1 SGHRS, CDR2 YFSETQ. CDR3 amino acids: CASSLAEAGGGAGELFF. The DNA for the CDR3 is TGCGCCAGCAGCTTGGCCGAGGCAGGGGGCGGGGCCGGGGAGCTGTTTTTT.

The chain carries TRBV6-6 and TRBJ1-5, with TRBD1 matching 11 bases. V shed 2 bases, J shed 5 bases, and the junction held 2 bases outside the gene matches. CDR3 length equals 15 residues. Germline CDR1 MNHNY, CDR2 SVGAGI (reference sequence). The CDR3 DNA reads TGTGCCAGCAGTTACGGGGGACAGGGGGATCAGCCCCAGCATTTT. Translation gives CASSYGGQGDQPQHF.

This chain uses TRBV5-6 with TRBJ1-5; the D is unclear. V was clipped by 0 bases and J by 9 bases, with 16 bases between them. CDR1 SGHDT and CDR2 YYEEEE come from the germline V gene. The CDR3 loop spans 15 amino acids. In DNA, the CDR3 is TGTGCCAGCAGCTTGGAACGCGGCAGAGCCTCGCCCCAGCATTTT. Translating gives CASSLERGRASPQHF.

CDR3 protein: CAWSRGQGVDNEKLFF. CDR3 bases: TGTGCCTGGAGTAGGGGGCAGGGAGTCGATAATGAAAAACTGTTTTTT. This chain uses TRBV30 with TRBJ1-4; 7 bases agree with TRBD1. V lost 2 bases to trimming and J lost 4 bases; unmatched junction nucleotides: 10. Per the germline V gene, CDR1 is GTSNPN and CDR2 is SVGIG (reference sequence). This CDR3 has 16 residues. Using reference TRBV30 and TRBJ1-4 for the parts outside the CDR3, the full variable domain is SQTIHQWPATLVQPVGSPLSLECTVEGTSNPNLYWYRQAAGRGLQLLFYSVGIGQISSEVPQNLSASRPQDRQFILSSKKLLLSDSGFYLCAWSRGQGVDNEKLFFGSGTQLSVL.

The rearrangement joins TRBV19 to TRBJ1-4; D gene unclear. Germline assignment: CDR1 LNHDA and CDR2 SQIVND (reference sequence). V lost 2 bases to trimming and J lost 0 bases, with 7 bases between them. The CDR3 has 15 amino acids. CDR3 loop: CASSISAATNEKLFF. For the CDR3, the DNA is TGTGCCAGTAGTATATCAGCTGCAACTAATGAAAAACTGTTTTTT.

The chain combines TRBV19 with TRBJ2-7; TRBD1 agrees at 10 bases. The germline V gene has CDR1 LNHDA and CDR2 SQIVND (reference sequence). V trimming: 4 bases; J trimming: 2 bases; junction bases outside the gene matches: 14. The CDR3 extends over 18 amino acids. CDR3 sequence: CASSTVPGQGRWPYEQYF. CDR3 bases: TGTGCCAGTAGTACTGTCCCGGGACAGGGGCGCTGGCCCTACGAGCAGTACTTC. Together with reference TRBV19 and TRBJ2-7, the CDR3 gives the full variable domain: DGGITQSPKYLFRKEGQNVTLSCEQNLNHDAMYWYRQDPGQGLRLIYYSQIVNDFQKGDIAEGYSVSREKKESFPLTVTSAQKNPTAFYLCASSTVPGQGRWPYEQYFGPGTRLTVT.

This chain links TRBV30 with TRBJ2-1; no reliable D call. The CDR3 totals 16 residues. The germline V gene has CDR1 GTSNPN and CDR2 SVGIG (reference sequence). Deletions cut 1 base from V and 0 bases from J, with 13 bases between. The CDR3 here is CAWSGPLLLSYNEQFF. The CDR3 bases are TGTGCCTGGAGTGGCCCCCTCCTCCTCTCCTACAATGAGCAGTTCTTC. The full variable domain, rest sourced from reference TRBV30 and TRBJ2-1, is SQTIHQWPATLVQPVGSPLSLECTVEGTSNPNLYWYRQAAGRGLQLLFYSVGIGQISSEVPQNLSASRPQDRQFILSSKKLLLSDSGFYLCAWSGPLLLSYNEQFFGPGTRLTVL.

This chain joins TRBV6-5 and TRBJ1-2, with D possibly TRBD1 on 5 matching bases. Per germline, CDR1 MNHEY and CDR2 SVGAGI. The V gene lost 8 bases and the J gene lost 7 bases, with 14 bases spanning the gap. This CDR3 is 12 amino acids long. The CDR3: CASLGGEGGYTF. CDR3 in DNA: TGTGCCAGCCTTGGAGGGGAAGGTGGCTACACCTTC.

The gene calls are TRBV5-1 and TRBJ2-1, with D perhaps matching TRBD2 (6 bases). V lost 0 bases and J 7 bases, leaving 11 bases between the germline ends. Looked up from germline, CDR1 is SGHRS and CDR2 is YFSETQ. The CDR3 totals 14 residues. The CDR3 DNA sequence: TGCGCCAGCAGCTTGGAGGTCGGGGGTAATGAGCAGTTCTTC. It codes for CASSLEVGGNEQFF.

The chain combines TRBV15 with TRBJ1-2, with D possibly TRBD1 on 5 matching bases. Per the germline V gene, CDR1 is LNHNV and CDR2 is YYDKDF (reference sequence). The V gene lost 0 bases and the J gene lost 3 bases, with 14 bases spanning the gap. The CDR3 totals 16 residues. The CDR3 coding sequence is TGTGCCACCAGCAGAGAATCATTGGGGGTGGACTATGGCTACACCTTC. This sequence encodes CATSRESLGVDYGYTF.

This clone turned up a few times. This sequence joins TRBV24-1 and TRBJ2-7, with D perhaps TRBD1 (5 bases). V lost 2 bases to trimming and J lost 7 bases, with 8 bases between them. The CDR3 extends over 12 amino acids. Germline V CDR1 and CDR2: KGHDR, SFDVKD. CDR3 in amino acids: CATSDSWTEQYF. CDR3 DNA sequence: TGTGCCACCAGTGATTCGTGGACAGAGCAGTACTTC.

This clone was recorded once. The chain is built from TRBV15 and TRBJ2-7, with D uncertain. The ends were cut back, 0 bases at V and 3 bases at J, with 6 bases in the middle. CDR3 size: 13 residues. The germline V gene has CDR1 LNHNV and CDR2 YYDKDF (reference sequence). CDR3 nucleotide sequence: TGTGCCACCAGCAGAGAAGCCAGCTACGAGCAGTACTTC. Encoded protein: CATSREASYEQYF. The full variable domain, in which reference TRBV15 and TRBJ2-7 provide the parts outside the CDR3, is DAMVIQNPRYQVTQFGKPVTLSCSQTLNHNVMYWYQQKSSQAPKLLFHYYDKDFNNEADTPDNFQSRRPNTSFCFLDIRSPGLGDTAMYLCATSREASYEQYFGPGTRLTVT.

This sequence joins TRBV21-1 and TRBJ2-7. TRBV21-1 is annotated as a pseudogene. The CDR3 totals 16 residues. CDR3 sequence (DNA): TGTGCCAGCAGCTTCTTCCGGGACCGATCCTACTACGAGCAGTACTTC. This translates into CASSFFRDRSYYEQYF.

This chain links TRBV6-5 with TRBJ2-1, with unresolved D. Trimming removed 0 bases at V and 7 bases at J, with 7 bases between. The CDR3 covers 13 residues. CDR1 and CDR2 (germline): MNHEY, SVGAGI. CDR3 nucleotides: TGTGCCAGCAGTTACTCGAAAGATAATGAGCAGTTCTTC. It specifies CASSYSKDNEQFF.